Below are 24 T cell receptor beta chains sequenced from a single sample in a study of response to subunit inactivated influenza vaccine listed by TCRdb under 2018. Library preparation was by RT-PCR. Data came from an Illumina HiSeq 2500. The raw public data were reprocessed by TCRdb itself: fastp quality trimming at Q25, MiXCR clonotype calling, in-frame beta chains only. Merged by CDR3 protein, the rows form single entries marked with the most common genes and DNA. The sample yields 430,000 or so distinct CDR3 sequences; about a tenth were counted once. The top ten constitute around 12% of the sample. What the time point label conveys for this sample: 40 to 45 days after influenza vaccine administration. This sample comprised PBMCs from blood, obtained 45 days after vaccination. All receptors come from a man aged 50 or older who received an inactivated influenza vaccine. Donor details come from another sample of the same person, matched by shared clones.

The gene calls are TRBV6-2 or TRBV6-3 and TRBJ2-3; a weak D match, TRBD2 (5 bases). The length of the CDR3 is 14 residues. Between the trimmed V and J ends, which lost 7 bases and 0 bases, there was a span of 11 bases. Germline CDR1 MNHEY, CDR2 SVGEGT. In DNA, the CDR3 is TGTGCCAGCATTGGACTGAGCAGCACAGATACGCAGTATTTT. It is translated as CASIGLSSTDTQYF.

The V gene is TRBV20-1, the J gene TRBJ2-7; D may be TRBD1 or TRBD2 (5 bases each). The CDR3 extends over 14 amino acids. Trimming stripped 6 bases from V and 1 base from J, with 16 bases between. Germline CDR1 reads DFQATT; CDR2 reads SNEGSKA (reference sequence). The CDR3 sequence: CSAKEPGPSYEQYF. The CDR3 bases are TGCAGTGCAAAAGAACCGGGGCCTTCCTACGAGCAGTACTTC.

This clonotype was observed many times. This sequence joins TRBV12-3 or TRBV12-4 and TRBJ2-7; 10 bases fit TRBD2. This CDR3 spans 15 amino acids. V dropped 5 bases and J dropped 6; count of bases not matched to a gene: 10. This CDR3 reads CASSESGGARFEQYF. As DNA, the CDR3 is TGTGCCAGCAGTGAGAGCGGGGGGGCCCGGTTCGAGCAGTACTTC.

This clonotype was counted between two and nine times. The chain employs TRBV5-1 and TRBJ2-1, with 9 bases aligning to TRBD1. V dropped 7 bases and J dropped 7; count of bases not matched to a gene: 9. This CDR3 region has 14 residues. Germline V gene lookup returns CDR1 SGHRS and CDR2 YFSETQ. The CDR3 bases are TGCGCCAGCGCCGACGGGACAGGGTTTAATGAGCAGTTCTTC. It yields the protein CASADGTGFNEQFF.

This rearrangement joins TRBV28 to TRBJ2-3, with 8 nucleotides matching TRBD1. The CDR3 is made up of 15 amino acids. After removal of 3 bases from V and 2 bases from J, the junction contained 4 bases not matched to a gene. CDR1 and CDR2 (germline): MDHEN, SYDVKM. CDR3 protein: CASSFPGQDTDTQYF. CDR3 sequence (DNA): TGTGCCAGCAGTTTTCCGGGACAGGACACAGATACGCAGTATTTT.

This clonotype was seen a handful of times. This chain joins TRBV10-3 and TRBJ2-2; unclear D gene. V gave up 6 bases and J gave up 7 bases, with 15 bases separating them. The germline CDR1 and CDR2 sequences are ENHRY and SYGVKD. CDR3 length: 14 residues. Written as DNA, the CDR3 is TGTGCCATCAGAGAACTGGGGTCAAGCGGGGAGCTGTTTTTT. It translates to CAIRELGSSGELFF.

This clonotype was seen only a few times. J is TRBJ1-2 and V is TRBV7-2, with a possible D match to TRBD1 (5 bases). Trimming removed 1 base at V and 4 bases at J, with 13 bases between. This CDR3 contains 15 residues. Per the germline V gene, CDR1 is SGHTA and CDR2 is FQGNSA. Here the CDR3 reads CASSLEDRPPYGYTF. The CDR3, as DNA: TGTGCCAGCAGCTTAGAAGACAGACCACCCTATGGCTACACCTTC.

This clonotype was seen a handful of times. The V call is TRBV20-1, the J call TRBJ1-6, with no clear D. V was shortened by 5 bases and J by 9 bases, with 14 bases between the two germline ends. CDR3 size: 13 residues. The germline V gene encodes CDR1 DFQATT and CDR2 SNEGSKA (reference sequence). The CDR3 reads CSAPPTLLSPLHF. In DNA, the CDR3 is TGCAGTGCTCCTCCCACCCTCCTTTCACCCCTCCACTTT.

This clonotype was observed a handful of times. CDR3 residues: CASSPLSVGAGEQFF. CDR3 DNA sequence: TGTGCCAGCAGCCCACTCTCCGTGGGGGCCGGTGAGCAGTTCTTC. The J gene is TRBJ2-1, the V gene TRBV7-2, with D possibly matching TRBD1 (6 bases). Per germline, CDR1 SGHTA and CDR2 FQGNSA. V lost 5 bases and J 9 bases, leaving 20 bases between the germline ends. This CDR3 region has 15 residues.

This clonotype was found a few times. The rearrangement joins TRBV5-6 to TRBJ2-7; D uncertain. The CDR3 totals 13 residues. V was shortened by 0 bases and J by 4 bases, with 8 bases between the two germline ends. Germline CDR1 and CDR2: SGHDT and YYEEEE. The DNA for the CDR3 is TGTGCCAGCAGCTTGGGAGAAATGTACGAGCAGTACTTC. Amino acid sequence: CASSLGEMYEQYF.

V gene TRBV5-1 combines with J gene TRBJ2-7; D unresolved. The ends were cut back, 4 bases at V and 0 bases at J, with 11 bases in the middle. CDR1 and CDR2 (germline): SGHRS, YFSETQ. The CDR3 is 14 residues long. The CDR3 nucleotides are TGCGCCAGCAGCCGGGTGGGCCGCTCCTACGAGCAGTACTTC. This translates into CASSRVGRSYEQYF.

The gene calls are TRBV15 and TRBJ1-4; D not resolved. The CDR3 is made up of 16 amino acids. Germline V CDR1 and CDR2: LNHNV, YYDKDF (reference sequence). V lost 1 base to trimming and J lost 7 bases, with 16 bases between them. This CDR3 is CATSRGGGAYPEKLFF. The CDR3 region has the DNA TGTGCCACCAGCAGAGGTGGCGGAGCCTACCCTGAAAAACTGTTTTTT.

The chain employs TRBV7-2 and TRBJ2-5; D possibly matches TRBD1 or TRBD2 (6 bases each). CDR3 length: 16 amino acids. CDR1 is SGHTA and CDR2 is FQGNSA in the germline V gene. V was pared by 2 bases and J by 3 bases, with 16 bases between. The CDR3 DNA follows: TGTGCCAGCAGCTTAAGGGGGTTTCGGAGGGAAGAGACCCAGTACTTC. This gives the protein CASSLRGFRREETQYF.

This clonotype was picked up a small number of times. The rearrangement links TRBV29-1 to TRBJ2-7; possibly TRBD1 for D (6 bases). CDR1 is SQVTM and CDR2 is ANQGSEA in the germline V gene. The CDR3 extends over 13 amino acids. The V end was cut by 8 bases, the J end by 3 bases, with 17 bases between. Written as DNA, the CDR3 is TGCAGCCTGGGGGCCAGAAGAAGCTACGAGCAGTACTTC. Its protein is CSLGARRSYEQYF.

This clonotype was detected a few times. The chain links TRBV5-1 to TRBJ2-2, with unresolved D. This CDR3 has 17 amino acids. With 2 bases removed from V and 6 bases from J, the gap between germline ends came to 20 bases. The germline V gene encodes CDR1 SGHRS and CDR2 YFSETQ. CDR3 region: CASSLLLPTLTSGELFF. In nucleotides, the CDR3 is TGCGCCAGCAGCTTACTACTACCAACCCTTACCTCCGGGGAGCTGTTTTTT. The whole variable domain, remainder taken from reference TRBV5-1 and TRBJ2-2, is KAGVTQTPRYLIKTRGQQVTLSCSPISGHRSVSWYQQTPGQGLQFLFEYFSETQRNKGNFPGRFSGRQFSNSRSEMNVSTLELGDSALYLCASSLLLPTLTSGELFFGEGSRLTVL.

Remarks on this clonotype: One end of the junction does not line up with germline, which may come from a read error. The CDR3 region has the DNA TGTGCCAGTAGTACAAGACAAGAGACCCTGTACTTC. Translating it yields CASSTRQETLYF. This rearrangement joins TRBV19 to TRBJ2-5; D remains unclear. Germline V gives CDR1 LNHDA, CDR2 SQIVND (reference sequence). The CDR3 runs 12 residues.

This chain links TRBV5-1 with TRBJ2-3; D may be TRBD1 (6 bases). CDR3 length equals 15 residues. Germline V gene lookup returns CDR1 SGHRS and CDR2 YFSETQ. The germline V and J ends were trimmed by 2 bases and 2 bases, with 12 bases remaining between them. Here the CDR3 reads CASSFSGHNTDTQYF. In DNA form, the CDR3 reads TGCGCCAGCAGCTTCTCGGGACATAACACAGATACGCAGTATTTT.

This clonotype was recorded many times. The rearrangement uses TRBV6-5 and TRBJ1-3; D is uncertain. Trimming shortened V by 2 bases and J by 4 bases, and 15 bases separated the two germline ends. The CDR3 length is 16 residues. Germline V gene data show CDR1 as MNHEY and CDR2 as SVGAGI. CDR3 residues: CASSYRTGEFGNTIYF. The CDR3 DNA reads TGTGCCAGCAGTTACCGAACCGGGGAGTTCGGAAACACCATATATTTT.

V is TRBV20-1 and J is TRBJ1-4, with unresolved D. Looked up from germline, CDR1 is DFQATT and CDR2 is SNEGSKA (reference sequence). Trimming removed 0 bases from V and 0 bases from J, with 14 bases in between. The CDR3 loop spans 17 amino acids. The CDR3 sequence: CSARDPFTGTTNEKLFF. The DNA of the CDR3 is TGCAGTGCTAGAGACCCGTTCACCGGGACAACTAATGAAAAACTGTTTTTT.

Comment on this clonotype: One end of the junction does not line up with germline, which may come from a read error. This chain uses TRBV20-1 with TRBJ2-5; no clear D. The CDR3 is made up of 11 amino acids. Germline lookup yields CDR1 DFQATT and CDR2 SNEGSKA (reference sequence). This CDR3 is CSAREKPGLRF. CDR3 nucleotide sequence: TGCAGTGCTAGAGAAAAACCGGGCCTTCGCTTC.

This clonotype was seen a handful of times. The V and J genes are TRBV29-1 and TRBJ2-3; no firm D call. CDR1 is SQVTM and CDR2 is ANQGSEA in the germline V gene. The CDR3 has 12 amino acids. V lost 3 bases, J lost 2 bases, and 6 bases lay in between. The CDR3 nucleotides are TGCAGCGTTGACGGGTTCACAGATACGCAGTATTTT. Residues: CSVDGFTDTQYF.

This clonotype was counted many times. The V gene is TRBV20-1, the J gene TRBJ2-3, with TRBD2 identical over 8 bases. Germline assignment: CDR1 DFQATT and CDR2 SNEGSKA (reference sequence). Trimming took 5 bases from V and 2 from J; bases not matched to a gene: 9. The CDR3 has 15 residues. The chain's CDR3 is CSASGTRTLTDTQYF. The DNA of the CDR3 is TGCAGTGCTTCCGGGACTAGAACACTCACAGATACGCAGTATTTT.

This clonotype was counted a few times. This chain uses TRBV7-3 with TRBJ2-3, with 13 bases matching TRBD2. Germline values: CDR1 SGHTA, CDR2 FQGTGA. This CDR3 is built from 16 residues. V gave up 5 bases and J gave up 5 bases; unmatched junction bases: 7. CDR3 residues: CASSKRTSGRGDTQYF. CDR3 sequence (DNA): TGTGCCAGCAGCAAGCGGACTAGCGGGAGAGGAGATACGCAGTATTTT.

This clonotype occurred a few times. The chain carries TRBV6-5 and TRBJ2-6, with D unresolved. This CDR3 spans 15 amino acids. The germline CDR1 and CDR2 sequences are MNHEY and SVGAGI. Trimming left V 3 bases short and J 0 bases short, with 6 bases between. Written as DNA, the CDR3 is TGTGCCAGCAGTTATAGTCGCTCTGGGGCCAACGTCCTGACTTTC. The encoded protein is CASSYSRSGANVLTF.